This T cell receptor beta chain appears in the sequencing data of a study of T cell responses to AZD1222 COVID-19 vaccine. Study-level findings and limits: Nearly half of spike-specific TCRs reportedly target unmutated variant regions. Repertoire samples came only from after the peak T cell response.

Sequenced by immunoSEQ multiplex PCR; TCRdb stores in-frame clones only, minus some. The sample includes about 79,000 clones, about 91% of them seen just once. Points on this clone: Its target is not known.

This CDR3 region has 12 residues. Germline CDR1 and CDR2: MDHEN and SYDVKM. Sequenced here: peripheral blood, sampled on day 0 of MenACWY control vaccination. This receptor was taken from an adult in good health. V and J are TRBV28 and TRBJ1-5; D uncertain. Written as DNA, the CDR3 is TGTGCTACCCTAGTGGGCAATCAGCCCCAGCATTTT. Translated: CATLVGNQPQHF. The full variable domain, its missing parts supplied by reference TRBV28 and TRBJ1-5, is DVKVTQSSRYLVKRTGEKVFLECVQDMDHENMFWYRQDPGLGLRLIYFSYDVKMKEKGDIPEGYSVSREKKERFSLILESASTNQTSMYLCATLVGNQPQHFGDGTRLSIL.